The 22 T cell receptor beta chains below come from one sample, sequenced in a study of cytomegalovirus exposure and HLA in healthy donors. PCR involved 60 Vbeta and 13 Jbeta primers. Sequencing was performed with immunoSEQ multiplex PCR; in TCRdb, only in-frame clones are kept and a portion is missing. The sample consists of more than 130,000 clones, approximately 80% of them appearing once. The material sequenced was PBMCs. These receptors all come from a male donor in good health and CMV-seronegative.

The gene calls are TRBV6-1 and TRBJ1-6; possible D gene TRBD1, 5 bases. CDR3 length: 14 residues. The germline V gene has CDR1 MNHNS and CDR2 SASEGT. Trimming removed 4 bases from V and 8 bases from J, with 12 bases in between. In nucleotides, the CDR3 is TGTGCCAGCAGTGTGCAGGGTGGGGATTCACCCCTCCACTTT. Its protein is CASSVQGGDSPLHF.

There are a few counts of this clone. The CDR3 DNA reads TGTGCCAGCAGTTTGAGACAGAACACTGAAGCTTTCTTT. Protein product: CASSLRQNTEAFF. The chain combines TRBV28 with TRBJ1-1; D not resolved. CDR1 is MDHEN, CDR2 SYDVKM, per germline. The length of the CDR3 is 13 residues. Trimming pared 3 bases from V and 1 base from J, leaving 6 bases between.

This clone occurred once. The rearrangement joins TRBV4-2 to TRBJ2-1, with D unresolved. The CDR3 runs to 15 residues. Trimming removed 0 bases from V and 4 bases from J, with 10 bases in between. Looked up from germline, CDR1 is LGHNA and CDR2 is YNFKEQ. The CDR3 loop is CASSQDPGYYNEQFF. In nucleotides, the CDR3 is TGTGCCAGCAGCCAAGATCCGGGTTATTACAATGAGCAGTTCTTC.

This clone was seen only once. V is TRBV5-1 and J is TRBJ1-6, with unresolved D. V lost 1 base and J lost 8, with 10 bases in between. This CDR3 region has 14 residues. Germline V gene data show CDR1 as SGHRS and CDR2 as YFSETQ. The CDR3 spells CASSLSQDDSPLHF. CDR3 bases: TGCGCCAGCAGCTTGTCCCAGGATGATTCACCCCTCCACTTT.

The V call is TRBV6-6, the J call TRBJ1-4; D is undetermined. The V end was cut by 6 bases, the J end by 7 bases, with 9 bases between. This CDR3 contains 12 residues. Germline loops: CDR1 MNHNY, CDR2 SVGAGI (reference sequence). CDR3 in DNA: TGTGCCAGCAGCCCCGAGCCTGAAAAACTGTTTTTT. It encodes CASSPEPEKLFF.

The chain couples TRBV6-6 to TRBJ1-2; D unresolved. Germline loops: CDR1 MNHNY, CDR2 SVGAGI (reference sequence). The CDR3 has 16 amino acids. V was trimmed by 6 bases and J by 0 bases, leaving 17 bases between them. CDR3 protein: CASSLGSTGANYGYTF. CDR3 bases: TGTGCCAGCAGCCTCGGAAGTACGGGAGCTAACTATGGCTACACCTTC.

The chain has TRBV11-2 and TRBJ2-1, with a weak D call TRBD2 (5 bases). This CDR3 has 19 amino acids. V dropped 7 bases and J dropped 0 bases, with 25 bases sitting between them. Germline V lookup: CDR1 SGHAT, CDR2 FQNNGV. The CDR3 region is CASTIGPGRAKSSYNEQFF. The CDR3 DNA reads TGTGCCAGCACGATTGGTCCGGGAAGGGCTAAGAGCTCCTACAATGAGCAGTTCTTC.

The chain combines TRBV7-9 with TRBJ1-2; D is undetermined. Germline V gives CDR1 SEHNR, CDR2 FQNEAQ (reference sequence). CDR3 length: 12 amino acids. V was clipped by 2 bases and J by 4 bases, with 5 bases between them. The CDR3 reads CASSLNSYGYTF. The CDR3 DNA follows: TGTGCCAGCAGCTTAAACAGCTATGGCTACACCTTC.

The V gene is TRBV9, the J gene TRBJ2-3; D is possibly TRBD2 (6 bases). The germline V gene encodes CDR1 SGDLS and CDR2 YYNGEE. V was pared by 4 bases and J by 6 bases, with 18 bases between. The CDR3 sequence is 15 residues long. The CDR3 loop reads CASSRDSSTPDTQYF. CDR3 bases: TGTGCCAGCAGCCGGGACTCCTCAACGCCGGATACGCAGTATTTT.

Details on this clone: Other DNA sequences in this sample translate to the same CDR3. V and J are TRBV5-6 and TRBJ1-2; no firm D call. V was cut by 2 bases and J by 4 bases, with 15 bases left in between. CDR1 and CDR2 (germline): SGHDT, YYEEEE. The CDR3 runs 15 residues. CDR3 protein: CASSFSAVGVYGYTF. CDR3 DNA: TGTGCCAGCAGCTTCTCAGCGGTCGGTGTCTATGGCTACACCTTC.

This clone was seen more than once but under ten times. This rearrangement joins TRBV4-1 to TRBJ2-2; TRBD2 matches at 11 bases. With V trimmed by 1 base and J by 6 bases, 4 bases remained unmatched. This CDR3 has 16 amino acids. CDR1 and CDR2 from the germline V gene are MGHRA and YSYEKL. The CDR3 loop is CASSQVLAGGSGELFF. The CDR3 nucleotides are TGCGCCAGCAGCCAAGTGCTAGCGGGGGGCTCCGGGGAGCTGTTTTTT.

Written as DNA, the CDR3 is TGCAGCGTTGTTCGCAGGGGTGGAACTGAAGCTTTCTTT. Protein product: CSVVRRGGTEAFF. This chain uses TRBV29-1 with TRBJ1-1; possibly TRBD1 for D (6 bases). The CDR3 loop spans 13 amino acids. The germline V gene has CDR1 SQVTM and CDR2 ANQGSEA. Trimming took 4 bases from V and 5 from J, leaving 14 bases between them.

V is TRBV9 and J is TRBJ2-1; the match to TRBD2 covers 8 bases. V dropped 0 bases and J dropped 3; count of bases not matched to a gene: 8. Germline loops: CDR1 SGDLS, CDR2 YYNGEE. The CDR3 runs 17 residues. CDR3 amino acids: CASSVGRAGAHYNEQFF. DNA for the CDR3: TGTGCCAGCAGCGTAGGAAGAGCGGGGGCTCACTACAATGAGCAGTTCTTC.

The CDR3 bases are TGTGCCAGCAGTTACTCGGGACAGTATGGCTACACCTTC. This gives the protein CASSYSGQYGYTF. V is TRBV6-5 and J is TRBJ1-2; 7 nucleotides line up with TRBD1. This CDR3 is 13 amino acids long. J was trimmed by 5 bases and V by 0 bases; bases with no gene match: 0. CDR1 and CDR2 (germline): MNHEY, SVGAGI.

V and J are TRBV19 and TRBJ1-5; D is ambiguous. V was shortened by 3 bases and J by 7 bases, with 7 bases between the two germline ends. Germline V gene lookup returns CDR1 LNHDA and CDR2 SQIVND (reference sequence). This CDR3 is built from 12 residues. CDR3 loop: CASSIPSQPQHF. The CDR3 DNA reads TGTGCCAGTAGTATCCCCTCCCAGCCCCAGCATTTT. The full variable domain, completed using reference TRBV19 and TRBJ1-5, is DGGITQSPKYLFRKEGQNVTLSCEQNLNHDAMYWYRQDPGQGLRLIYYSQIVNDFQKGDIAEGYSVSREKKESFPLTVTSAQKNPTAFYLCASSIPSQPQHFGDGTRLSIL.

This chain uses TRBV27 with TRBJ2-7; tentatively, D is TRBD2 (7 bases). The germline CDR1 and CDR2 sequences are MNHEY and SMNVEV (reference sequence). The CDR3 runs to 15 residues. Trimming took 2 bases from V and 2 from J, leaving 13 bases between them. The CDR3 DNA reads TGTGCCAGCAGTTTACACAGGGAGGGGACCTACGAGCAGTACTTC. Amino acids: CASSLHREGTYEQYF.

The CDR3 sequence: CASSTDRFGGYTF. The CDR3 DNA follows: TGTGCCAGTAGTACCGACAGGTTTGGTGGCTACACCTTC. The rearrangement links TRBV19 to TRBJ1-2, with a possible D match to TRBD1 (6 bases). Germline assignment: CDR1 LNHDA and CDR2 SQIVND (reference sequence). This CDR3 has 13 amino acids. Trimming took off 4 bases at V and 7 bases at J, with 13 bases between the two ends.

Here the CDR3 reads CASSLVRRGETGELFF. The DNA of the CDR3 is TGCGCCAGCAGCTTGGTCCGGCGGGGGGAGACCGGGGAGCTGTTTTTT. The V call is TRBV5-1, the J call TRBJ2-2; 8 bases map to TRBD2. V lost 0 bases to trimming and J lost 5 bases; unmatched junction nucleotides: 6. Germline CDR1 is SGHRS and CDR2 is YFSETQ. The CDR3 runs to 16 residues.

This clone was detected only once. CDR3 loop: CASSLGRQGYVRYTF. The DNA of the CDR3 is TGTGCCAGCAGCTTGGGGCGACAGGGGTACGTTCGCTACACCTTC. The chain carries TRBV5-5 and TRBJ1-2; 8 nucleotides match TRBD1. The ends lost 0 bases at V and 9 bases at J; junction bases unmatched: 10. The length of the CDR3 is 15 residues. In germline, CDR1 is SGHKS, CDR2 YYEKEE (reference sequence). Combining the CDR3 with reference TRBV5-5 and TRBJ1-2 gives the whole variable domain DAGVTQSPTHLIKTRGQQVTLRCSPISGHKSVSWYQQVLGQGPQFIFQYYEKEERGRGNFPDRFSARQFPNYSSELNVNALLLGDSALYLCASSLGRQGYVRYTFGSGTRLTVV.

The chain uses TRBV28 and TRBJ2-1; TRBD2 matches 8 bases. V lost 5 bases and J lost 9; bases outside the gene matches: 15. The CDR3 extends over 16 amino acids. Germline V gene lookup returns CDR1 MDHEN and CDR2 SYDVKM. The CDR3 reads CASSPGLSRRGGEQFF. In DNA, the CDR3 is TGTGCCAGCAGTCCCGGACTTTCCCGCCGGGGGGGTGAGCAGTTCTTC.

This chain uses TRBV7-2 with TRBJ2-5; 8 bases are shared with TRBD2. The CDR3 is 14 amino acids. Trimming took 5 bases from V and 5 from J; bases not matched to a gene: 7. Germline values: CDR1 SGHTA, CDR2 FQGNSA. This CDR3 reads CASSQRGPGETQYF. The CDR3 DNA follows: TGTGCCAGCAGCCAGCGGGGGCCAGGGGAGACCCAGTACTTC.

The rearrangement joins TRBV15 to TRBJ1-4, with unresolved D. Germline CDR1 reads LNHNV; CDR2 reads YYDKDF (reference sequence). V lost 2 bases and J lost 13, with 11 bases in between. This CDR3 region has 12 residues. CDR3 DNA sequence: TGTGCCACCAGCAGATCCTCGGGAGGACTGTTTTTT. It is translated as CATSRSSGGLFF.